The 17 T cell receptor beta chains reported below all come from one sample, sequenced in a study of Graves' ophthalmopathy and Graves' hyperthyroidism. As the template, RNA transcripts were used to amplify TCR beta CDR3 regions. HTBI primers were employed in first-round RT-PCR, then a second-round multiplex PCR followed. MiXCR was run by TCRdb on the multiplex PCR reads, yielding one entry per CDR3 protein. The sample includes just over 400,000 distinct CDR3 sequences, roughly 20% seen only once; the top ten take around 3.1%. The sample comprised peripheral blood. The receptors come from a woman under 30 with stable Graves' hyperthyroidism.

The rearrangement links TRBV6-1 to TRBJ2-5; D is unclear. CDR1 and CDR2 from the germline V gene are MNHNS and SASEGT. The length of the CDR3 is 13 residues. V was clipped by 2 bases and J by 9 bases, with 13 bases between them. Here the CDR3 reads CASSETNSYAQYF. The CDR3 DNA is TGTGCCAGCAGTGAAACGAATTCATATGCCCAGTACTTC.

This clonotype has at least ten counts. The rearrangement uses TRBV28 and TRBJ2-7; D is perhaps TRBD1 (6 bases). The germline V and J ends were trimmed by 2 bases and 5 bases, with 10 bases remaining between them. The CDR3 is made up of 13 amino acids. The V gene's germline CDR1 is MDHEN and CDR2 SYDVKM. The CDR3 loop is CASSLGQNDEQYF. CDR3 coding DNA: TGTGCCAGCAGTTTAGGACAGAACGACGAGCAGTACTTC.

This clonotype was counted ten times or more. The rearrangement links TRBV20-1 to TRBJ2-7; D not certain. Deletions cut 6 bases from V and 1 base from J, with 10 bases between. The germline CDR1 and CDR2 sequences are DFQATT and SNEGSKA (reference sequence). The CDR3 contains 12 residues. The CDR3 reads CSATPGSYEQYF. CDR3 DNA sequence: TGCAGTGCCACCCCCGGATCCTACGAGCAGTACTTC.

The sample holds many counts of this clonotype. A read error may be the cause here, since a much bigger clone is one base away. The missing conserved phenylalanine or tryptophan at the end of this CDR3 makes a read error likely. This chain connects TRBV6-2 or TRBV6-3 to TRBJ2-5; D is ambiguous. Trimming shortened V by 2 bases and J by 2 bases, and 9 bases separated the two germline ends. This CDR3 spans 14 amino acids. Germline V CDR1 and CDR2: MNHEY, SVGEGT. The CDR3 is CASSYVRVQETQYL. The CDR3 coding sequence is TGTGCCAGCAGTTACGTCCGGGTTCAAGAGACCCAGTACCTC.

This clonotype has at least ten counts. The chain uses TRBV6-1 and TRBJ2-5, with a tentative D call TRBD2 (5 bases). V was cut by 7 bases and J by 4 bases, with 10 bases left in between. Germline CDR1 is MNHNS and CDR2 is SASEGT. The CDR3 length is 12 residues. This CDR3 reads CASTSLRETQYF. The DNA of the CDR3 is TGTGCCAGCACTAGCCTACGAGAGACCCAGTACTTC.

This clonotype was detected many times. V and J are TRBV27 and TRBJ1-3, with D possibly TRBD1 on 5 matching bases. Trimming removed 6 bases at V and 4 bases at J, with 16 bases between. CDR1 is MNHEY, CDR2 SMNVEV, per germline (reference sequence). The CDR3 covers 15 residues. CDR3 nucleotides: TGTGCCAGCAGAAAAGGGGTTAGGGTGGGAAACACCATATATTTT. Protein product: CASRKGVRVGNTIYF.

In its sample, this clonotype was seen a few times. This chain joins TRBV12-3 or TRBV12-4 and TRBJ1-1; D is undetermined. The CDR3 spans 12 residues. The ends were cut back, 4 bases at V and 8 bases at J, with 11 bases in the middle. This CDR3 reads CASSSLALEAFF. The DNA of the CDR3 is TGTGCCAGCAGTTCCCTAGCATTGGAAGCTTTCTTT.

This clonotype was recorded many times. The rearrangement uses TRBV11-1 and TRBJ1-2; possibly TRBD1 for D (5 bases). Between the trimmed V and J ends, which lost 1 base and 7 bases, there was a span of 7 bases. Looked up from germline, CDR1 is SGHAT and CDR2 is FQDESV (reference sequence). This CDR3 comprises 12 residues. DNA for the CDR3: TGTGCCAGCAGCTTAGGGGGACGTGGCTACACCTTC. Its protein product is CASSLGGRGYTF.

This clonotype has only a few counts. The genes are TRBV6-2 or TRBV6-3 and TRBJ2-6; D is ambiguous. The germline CDR1 and CDR2 sequences are MNHEY and SVGEGT. CDR3 length equals 15 residues. Deletions cut 2 bases from V and 0 bases from J, with 5 bases between. CDR3 loop: CASSYEASGANVLTF. CDR3 DNA: TGTGCCAGCAGTTACGAAGCCTCTGGGGCCAACGTCCTGACTTTC.

The V gene is TRBV10-3, the J gene TRBJ2-7, with TRBD1 as a possible D gene (6 bases). The CDR3 consists of 11 residues. Germline V lookup: CDR1 ENHRY, CDR2 SYGVKD. Trimming cost V 6 bases and J 5 bases, with 8 bases left between them. CDR3 sequence (DNA): TGTGCCATCAGGGGGGCGGACGAGCAGTACTTC. Protein: CAIRGADEQYF.

The chain carries TRBV6-1 and TRBJ2-7; 9 bases fit TRBD1. Germline V gives CDR1 MNHNS, CDR2 SASEGT. The CDR3 is made up of 16 amino acids. Trimming at V came to 6 bases and at J to 0 bases, leaving 9 bases not matched to a gene. For the CDR3, the DNA is TGTGCCAGCAGCTCCGGGACAGGGCTTAGCTCCTACGAGCAGTACTTC. Its translation: CASSSGTGLSSYEQYF.

This clonotype has ten or more counts. The V and J genes are TRBV29-1 and TRBJ2-5, with a weak D call TRBD1 (6 bases). From germline, CDR1 is SQVTM and CDR2 ANQGSEA. There are 14 residues in the CDR3. V lost 2 bases and J 5 bases, leaving 15 bases between the germline ends. CDR3 region: CSVEQGRSVETQYF. The CDR3 DNA sequence: TGCAGCGTTGAACAGGGGCGCTCAGTGGAGACCCAGTACTTC.

This clonotype occurred many times. The V gene is TRBV6-1, the J gene TRBJ2-7, with unresolved D. Deletions cut 2 bases from V and 6 bases from J, with 5 bases between. The germline CDR1 and CDR2 sequences are MNHNS and SASEGT. There are 11 residues in the CDR3. The CDR3 coding sequence is TGTGCCAGCAGTGAACTGTTCGAGCAGTACTTC. Protein product: CASSELFEQYF.

This clonotype appeared many times. The J gene is TRBJ2-7, the V gene TRBV20-1, with 10 bases aligning to TRBD2. CDR1 DFQATT and CDR2 SNEGSKA come from the germline V gene (reference sequence). The CDR3 totals 15 residues. V gave up 1 base and J gave up 2 bases; unmatched junction bases: 5. The CDR3 region has the DNA TGCAGTGCTAGAGGGCTAGCGGGAGTAACCTACGAGCAGTACTTC. Its protein is CSARGLAGVTYEQYF.

In this sample, this clonotype turned up many times. The limits of the CDR3 on the DNA are not certain, so only TCRdb's listed CDR3 is given. The chain uses TRBV6-5 and TRBJ1-2. Germline assignment: CDR1 MNHEY and CDR2 SVGAGI. Termini included, the CDR3 measures 13 amino acids. This chain's CDR3 is CASSTSLDYGYTF.

The chain couples TRBV5-1 to TRBJ2-7, with TRBD2 matching 11 bases. CDR3 length: 15 amino acids. V trimming: 7 bases; J trimming: 2 bases; junction bases outside the gene matches: 8. Germline CDR1 is SGHRS and CDR2 is YFSETQ. CDR3 nucleotide sequence: TGCGCCAGCTGCCTCCTAGCGGGGGGACCCTACGAGCAGTACTTC. It codes for CASCLLAGGPYEQYF.

This clonotype occurred many times. V gene TRBV7-2 combines with J gene TRBJ2-7; D is uncertain. CDR1 and CDR2 (germline): SGHTA, FQGNSA. The V gene lost 2 bases and the J gene lost 2 bases, with 7 bases spanning the gap. This CDR3 spans 13 amino acids. CDR3 DNA sequence: TGTGCCAGCAGCTTAACGCGGACCTACGAGCAGTACTTC. This translates into CASSLTRTYEQYF.